The 16 T cell receptor beta chains below come from one sample, sequenced in a study of T cell responses to AZD1222 COVID-19 vaccine (dated by TCRdb to about 2021). Receptor libraries were prepared by the immunoSEQ multiplex PCR assay. The source is immuneACCESS, and TCRdb retained only in-frame sequences with V and J called. Part of the clones is not carried over; for the studies checked, unresolved V genes explain less than half of this, and the remainder is unexplained. Counted in this sample were some 80,000 clones; roughly nine tenths of them appeared once. Together, the top ten hold 7% of the sample. The time point label of this sample denotes: baseline before first vaccination. The sample here was peripheral blood, taken on day 0 of AZD1222 vaccination. The receptor source for this set is an adult in good health.

This chain uses TRBV10-2 with TRBJ2-7, with TRBD1 matching 7 bases. Germline values: CDR1 WSHSY, CDR2 SAAADI. The length of the CDR3 is 16 residues. Trimming took 3 bases from V and 2 from J; bases not matched to a gene: 10. The CDR3 DNA sequence: TGCGCCAGCAGTGATTCTGGTCGGGACAGACCCTACGAGCAGTACTTC. It codes for CASSDSGRDRPYEQYF.

CDR3 sequence (DNA): TGTGCCAGCAGCCCGGGCAGAACTTCTAACTATGGCTACACCTTC. Translated: CASSPGRTSNYGYTF. This chain uses TRBV5-4 with TRBJ1-2; D is uncertain. The CDR3 consists of 15 residues. The V end lost 4 bases, the J end lost 0 bases, and 13 bases lay between the germline ends. Germline-derived CDR1 and CDR2 are SGHNT and YYREEE (reference sequence).

The chain links TRBV10-2 to TRBJ2-5, with no clear D. Germline loops: CDR1 WSHSY, CDR2 SAAADI. With 2 bases removed from V and 0 bases from J, the gap between germline ends came to 10 bases. The CDR3 runs 15 residues. The CDR3 here is CASSEPYRDQETQYF. The DNA of the CDR3 is TGCGCCAGCAGTGAGCCCTACAGAGACCAAGAGACCCAGTACTTC.

This clone appeared many times. V and J are TRBV2 and TRBJ1-5, with D possibly being TRBD1 (5 bases). Germline V CDR1 and CDR2: SNHLY, FYNNEI. CDR3 length equals 13 residues. Trimming pared 4 bases from V and 9 bases from J, leaving 13 bases between. CDR3 region: CASSAGSQRPQHF. The CDR3 region has the DNA TGTGCCAGCAGTGCAGGGAGCCAGAGGCCCCAGCATTTT.

J is TRBJ1-1 and V is TRBV3-1 (or the pseudogene TRBV3-2); D remains ambiguous. The CDR3 contains 13 residues. V lost 1 base to trimming and J lost 1 base, with 4 bases between them. Germline V lookup: CDR1 LGHDT, CDR2 YNNKEL (reference sequence). CDR3: CASSQARNTEAFF. In nucleotides, the CDR3 is TGTGCCAGCAGCCAAGCCCGGAACACTGAAGCTTTCTTT.

J is TRBJ2-7 and V is TRBV7-9; TRBD2 is a possible D gene (5 bases). CDR1 and CDR2 from the germline V gene are SEHNR and FQNEAQ (reference sequence). This CDR3 comprises 15 residues. The V and J ends lost 5 bases and 5 bases respectively, with 19 bases between them. CDR3 loop: CASSLAREYLNEQYF. The CDR3 coding sequence is TGTGCCAGCAGCCTCGCTCGGGAATACCTAAACGAGCAGTACTTC. Full variable domain (remainder filled in from reference TRBV7-9 and TRBJ2-7): DTGVSQNPRHKITKRGQNVTFRCDPISEHNRLYWYRQTLGQGPEFLTYFQNEAQLEKSRLLSDRFSAERPKGSFSTLEIQRTEQGDSAMYLCASSLAREYLNEQYFGPGTRLTVT.

The chain recombines TRBV3-1 (or the pseudogene TRBV3-2) with TRBJ2-7; the match to TRBD1 covers 9 bases. Per the germline V gene, CDR1 is LGHDT and CDR2 is YNNKEL (reference sequence). V was pared by 1 base and J by 2 bases, with 3 bases of the junction left unmatched. The CDR3 has 15 residues. CDR3 nucleotides: TGTGCCAGCAGCCAAGGGACAGGGGCAACCTACGAGCAGTACTTC. Its protein product is CASSQGTGATYEQYF.

The chain joins TRBV19 to TRBJ1-5; 10 bases fit TRBD1. Germline lookup yields CDR1 LNHDA and CDR2 SQIVND (reference sequence). There are 14 residues in the CDR3. The ends lost 1 base at V and 9 bases at J; junction bases unmatched: 3. The CDR3 here is CASSIGQGAGPQHF. In DNA form, the CDR3 reads TGTGCCAGTAGTATAGGACAGGGGGCTGGGCCCCAGCATTTT.

The chain couples TRBV28 to TRBJ1-6; 7 bases fit TRBD1. Germline assignment: CDR1 MDHEN and CDR2 SYDVKM. The CDR3 runs to 14 residues. V shed 5 bases and J 13 bases; nucleotides not matched to a gene: 11. CDR3 nucleotide sequence: TGTGCCAGCAGTCCCCGGGACAGTATCTCTCCCCTCCACTTT. Amino acid sequence: CASSPRDSISPLHF.

This clone was counted a few times. This chain joins TRBV3-1 (or the pseudogene TRBV3-2) and TRBJ2-7, with TRBD1 as a possible D gene (5 bases). CDR3 length equals 13 residues. CDR1 LGHDT and CDR2 YNNKEL come from the germline V gene (reference sequence). V lost 4 bases and J 3 bases, leaving 10 bases between the germline ends. The CDR3 sequence is CASSLDRNYEQYF. In DNA form, the CDR3 reads TGTGCCAGCAGCCTTGACAGAAACTACGAGCAGTACTTC.

J is TRBJ2-1 and V is TRBV30; D is ambiguous. Looked up from germline, CDR1 is GTSNPN and CDR2 is SVGIG (reference sequence). V lost 0 bases and J lost 10, with 13 bases in between. The CDR3 is 13 amino acids. CDR3 loop: CAWSVRPLREQFF. For the CDR3, the DNA is TGTGCCTGGAGTGTCAGGCCCTTGCGAGAGCAGTTCTTC.

The chain joins TRBV10-1 to TRBJ2-5, with D possibly matching TRBD1 (6 bases). Between the trimmed V and J ends, which lost 4 bases and 7 bases, there was a span of 10 bases. The germline gives CDR1 WNHNN, CDR2 SYGVQD (reference sequence). The CDR3 is 12 amino acids. The CDR3 coding sequence is TGCGCCAGCAGTGCTACAGGGAGGACCCAGTACTTC. This codes for CASSATGRTQYF.

The J gene is TRBJ2-7, the V gene TRBV10-3; weak D call: TRBD2 (5 bases). The CDR3 spans 11 residues. CDR1 and CDR2 from the germline V gene are ENHRY and SYGVKD. V was cut by 4 bases and J by 6 bases, with 7 bases left in between. The CDR3 nucleotides are TGTGCCATCAGTGGAGGGTCCGAGCAGTACTTC. Protein sequence: CAISGGSEQYF.

This sequence joins TRBV18 and TRBJ2-3, with 14 nucleotides matching TRBD2. Germline V gene lookup returns CDR1 KGHSH and CDR2 LQKENI. Trimming cost V 2 bases and J 3 bases; bases outside gene matches: 4. CDR3 length equals 17 residues. In DNA, the CDR3 is TGTGCCAGCTCACCAGGGACTAGCGGGAGCGGGACAGATACGCAGTATTTT. This codes for CASSPGTSGSGTDTQYF. The complete variable domain, with remaining parts taken from reference TRBV18 and TRBJ2-3, reads NAGVMQNPRHLVRRRGQEARLRCSPMKGHSHVYWYRQLPEEGLKFMVYLQKENIIDESGMPKERFSAEFPKEGPSILRIQQVVRGDSAAYFCASSPGTSGSGTDTQYFGPGTRLTVL.

The chain carries TRBV7-9 and TRBJ1-2; D remains unclear. CDR1 and CDR2 from the germline V gene are SEHNR and FQNEAQ (reference sequence). The CDR3 length is 14 residues. Trimming cost V 3 bases and J 6 bases, with 14 bases left between them. The CDR3 DNA reads as TGTGCCAGCAGCTTTGTATCCTCCCGGGATGGCTACACCTTC. Translated, it gives CASSFVSSRDGYTF.

The V gene is TRBV29-1, the J gene TRBJ2-2; 7 bases agree with TRBD2. J was trimmed by 4 bases and V by 0 bases; bases with no gene match: 11. In germline, CDR1 is SQVTM, CDR2 ANQGSEA. The CDR3 spans 17 residues. In nucleotides, the CDR3 is TGCAGCGTTGAAGAGGCGATAGCGGGTCGGGGCACCGGGGAGCTGTTTTTT. Translated: CSVEEAIAGRGTGELFF.